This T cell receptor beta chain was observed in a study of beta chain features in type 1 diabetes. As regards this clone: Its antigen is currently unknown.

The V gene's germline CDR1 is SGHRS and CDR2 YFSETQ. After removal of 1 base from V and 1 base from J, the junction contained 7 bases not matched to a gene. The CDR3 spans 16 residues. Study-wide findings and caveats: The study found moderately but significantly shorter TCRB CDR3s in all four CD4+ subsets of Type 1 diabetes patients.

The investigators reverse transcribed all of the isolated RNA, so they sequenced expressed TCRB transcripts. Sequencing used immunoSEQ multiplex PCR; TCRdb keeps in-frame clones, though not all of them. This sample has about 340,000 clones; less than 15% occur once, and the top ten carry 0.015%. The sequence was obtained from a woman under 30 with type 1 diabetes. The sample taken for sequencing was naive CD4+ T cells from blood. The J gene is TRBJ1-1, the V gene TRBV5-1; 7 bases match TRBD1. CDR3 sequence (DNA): TGCGCCAGCAGCTTGACCGCGGGACAGTCGAACACTGAAGCTTTCTTT. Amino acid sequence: CASSLTAGQSNTEAFF.